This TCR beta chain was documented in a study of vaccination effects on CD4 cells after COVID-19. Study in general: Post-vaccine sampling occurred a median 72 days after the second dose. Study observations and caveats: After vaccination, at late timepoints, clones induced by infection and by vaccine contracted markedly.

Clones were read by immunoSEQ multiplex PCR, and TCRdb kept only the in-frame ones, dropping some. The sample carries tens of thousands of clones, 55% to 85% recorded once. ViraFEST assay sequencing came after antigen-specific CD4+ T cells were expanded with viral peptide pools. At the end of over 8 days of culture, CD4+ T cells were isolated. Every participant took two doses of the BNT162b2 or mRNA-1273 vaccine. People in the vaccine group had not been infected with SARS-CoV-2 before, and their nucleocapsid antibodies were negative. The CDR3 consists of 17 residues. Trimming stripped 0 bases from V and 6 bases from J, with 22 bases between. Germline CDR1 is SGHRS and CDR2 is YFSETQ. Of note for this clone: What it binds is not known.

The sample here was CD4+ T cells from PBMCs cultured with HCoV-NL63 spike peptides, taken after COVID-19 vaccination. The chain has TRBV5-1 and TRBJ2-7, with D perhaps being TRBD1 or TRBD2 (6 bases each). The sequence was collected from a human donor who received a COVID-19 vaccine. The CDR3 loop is CASSLGPRGGVSVEQYF. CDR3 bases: TGCGCCAGCAGCTTGGGCCCCAGGGGAGGAGTTAGTGTCGAGCAGTACTTC.